The present TCR beta chain was sequenced within a study of spatial heterogeneity in lung cancer. Whole-study context: Matched bulk RNA-seq gave a T cell module score that correlated strongly with tumor-region TCR transcript counts.

This clonotype is termed medium-sized. Its matching antigen is unknown. Trimming removed 3 bases from V and 5 bases from J; junction bases left unmatched: 4. Germline loops: CDR1 MDHEN, CDR2 SYDVKM. The CDR3 length is 13 residues. The study, taken as a whole, reports: The number of expanded tumor alpha and beta chains correlated with mutation number.

Stated time point: sample taken at primary tumor resection. The donor population consisted of under 75 patients with untreated, early-stage non-small cell lung cancer. Unsorted whole RNA from tumor, nontumor lung or frozen PBMC underwent sequencing. All TCR cDNA molecules were individually tagged with a unique molecular identifier. TCRdb reprocessed the 5' RACE reads via MiXCR and lists one record per CDR3 protein. Here the sample spans around 4,300 distinct CDR3 sequences, 8.5% being singletons. This material consisted of lung tumor tissue, taken at surgery. The rearrangement links TRBV28 to TRBJ2-7; 7 bases are shared with TRBD2. The sequence came from a male donor with early-stage non-small cell lung cancer. The CDR3 spells CASSFLGGDEQYF. CDR3 coding DNA: TGTGCCAGCAGTTTCCTTGGGGGGGACGAGCAGTACTTC.